The rows below give T cell receptor beta chains drawn from one sample of a study of Ad26.COV2.S vaccination and SARS-CoV-2 variants. Libraries were prepared by immunoSEQ multiplex PCR; TCRdb keeps only in-frame clonotypes and omits some of them. The table records approximately 350,000 clones, around 90% of them present only once. The sample consisted of peripheral blood, taken in a trial of Ad26.COV2.S vaccine versus placebo. Receptor source: a person between 18 and 59 years old who received the Ad26.COV2.S COVID-19 vaccine or a placebo. Both conserved end residues are part of each CDR3. A D gene is named only where the DNA matches it firmly. Clone size is stated in some rows and not others, as once, few, many or a class when expanded.

NA	NA	TRBV6-5	TRBJ2-3	TGTGCCAGCAGTTACTCCGGGGGTGCAGATACGCAGTATTTT	CASSYSGGADTQYF
NA	NA	TRBV19	TRBJ2-2	TGTGCCAGTAGTATAAGGGGGGGTTTTGACACCGGGGAGCTGTTTTTT	CASSIRGGFDTGELFF
NA	TRBD1	TRBV5-8	TRBJ2-1	TGTGCCAGCAGCTTGGCAGGGGGCAGGTACAATGAGCAGTTCTTC	CASSLAGGRYNEQFF
NA	NA	TRBV14	TRBJ2-4	TGTGCCAGCAGCCAAGCCCTCCTACAGGGTCCAGCCAAAAACATTCAGTACTTC	CASSQALLQGPAKNIQYF
NA	NA	TRBV7-9	TRBJ2-7	TGTGCCAGCAGCTTGGAACGGACAATCTACGAGCAGTACTTC	CASSLERTIYEQYF
NA	NA	TRBV30	TRBJ2-7	TGTGCCTGGACCGGGTTTAGTGGGAGCTCCGAGCAGTACTTC	CAWTGFSGSSEQYF
NA	NA	TRBV2	TRBJ2-1	TGTGCCAGCAGTGAAGAGGGGGAGTCCTACAATGAGCAGTTCTTC	CASSEEGESYNEQFF
NA	NA	TRBV5-1	TRBJ1-1	TGCGCCAGCCGCGGGATGAACACTGAAGCTTTCTTT	CASRGMNTEAFF
NA	TRBD1	TRBV4-3	TRBJ2-7	TGCGCCAGCAGCCATGGGACAGCGACCTACGAGCAGTACTTC	CASSHGTATYEQYF
once	NA	TRBV4-1	TRBJ1-3	TGCGCCAGCAGCCAAGTAGGACTACCTGGAAACACCATATATTTT	CASSQVGLPGNTIYF
NA	NA	TRBV4-1	TRBJ2-3	TGCGCCAGCAGCCAAGATCAAGGGGGTCGGACTAGCACAGATACGCAGTATTTT	CASSQDQGGRTSTDTQYF
NA	NA	TRBV6-5	TRBJ1-6	TGTGCCAGCAGTTACGGGAGCTCCTATAATTCACCCCTCCACTTT	CASSYGSSYNSPLHF
few	NA	TRBV12-3/TRBV12-4	TRBJ1-3	TGTGCCAGCAGTTTAGCTGGGGGAAACACCATATATTTT	CASSLAGGNTIYF
NA	NA	TRBV9	TRBJ2-1	TGTGCCAGCAGCTTTTCGGACAGCTACAATGAGCAGTTCTTC	CASSFSDSYNEQFF
NA	NA	TRBV12-5	TRBJ1-2	TGTGCTAGTGGTTTGACCTGGGCTAGTCCCAGGGAGGATAACTATGGCTACACCTTC	CASGLTWASPREDNYGYTF
NA	TRBD2	TRBV7-9	TRBJ2-1	TGTGCCAGCAGCTTATTCCCTAGCGGGGACTACTACAATGAGCAGTTCTTC	CASSLFPSGDYYNEQFF